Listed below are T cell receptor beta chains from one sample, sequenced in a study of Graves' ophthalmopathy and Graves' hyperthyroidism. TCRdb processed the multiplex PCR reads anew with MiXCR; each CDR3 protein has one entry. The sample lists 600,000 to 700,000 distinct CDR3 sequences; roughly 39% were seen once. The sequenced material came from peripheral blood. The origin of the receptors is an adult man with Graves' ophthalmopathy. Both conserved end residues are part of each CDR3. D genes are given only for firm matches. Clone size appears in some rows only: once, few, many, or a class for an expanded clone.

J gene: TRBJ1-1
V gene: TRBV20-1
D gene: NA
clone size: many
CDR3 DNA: TGCAGTGCTCATGCGGGGGCGGACACTGAAGCTTTCTTT
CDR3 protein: CSAHAGADTEAFF

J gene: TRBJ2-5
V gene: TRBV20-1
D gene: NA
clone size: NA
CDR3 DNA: TGCAGTGCTACAGGGACAACTCCGGGACCCCTTATGGAGACCCAGTACTTC
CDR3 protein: CSATGTTPGPLMETQYF

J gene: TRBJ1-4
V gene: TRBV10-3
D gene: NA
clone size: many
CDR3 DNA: TGTGCCATCAGTTACAGGGAGAATGAAAAACTGTTTTTT
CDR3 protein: CAISYRENEKLFF

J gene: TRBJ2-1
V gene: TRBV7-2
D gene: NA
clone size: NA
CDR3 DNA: TGTGCCAGCAGCTTAGGGCCCCTGCGCGATGAGCAGTTCTTC
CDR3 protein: CASSLGPLRDEQFF

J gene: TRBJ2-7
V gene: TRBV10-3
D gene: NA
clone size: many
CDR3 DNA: TGTGCCACTGGCTCGGGATACGAGCAGTACTTC
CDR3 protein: CATGSGYEQYF

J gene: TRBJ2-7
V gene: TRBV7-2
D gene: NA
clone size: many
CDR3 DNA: TGTGCCAGCAGCTACAACTGGGGCGAGCAGTACTTC
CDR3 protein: CASSYNWGEQYF

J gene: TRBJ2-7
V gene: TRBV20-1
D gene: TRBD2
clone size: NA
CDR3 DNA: TGCAGTGCTCGAAAACCGGGACTAGCGGGGGCCAACGAGCAGTACTTC
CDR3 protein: CSARKPGLAGANEQYF

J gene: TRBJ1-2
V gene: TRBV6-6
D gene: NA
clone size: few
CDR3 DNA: TGTGCCACCCTACGGGGGGTCTATGGCTACACCTTC
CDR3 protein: CATLRGVYGYTF

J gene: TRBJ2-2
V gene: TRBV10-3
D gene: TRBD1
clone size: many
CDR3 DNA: TGTGCCATCAGTGCCGGAGACAGGGCCAAAAGCACCGGGGAGCTGTTTTTT
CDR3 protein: CAISAGDRAKSTGELFF

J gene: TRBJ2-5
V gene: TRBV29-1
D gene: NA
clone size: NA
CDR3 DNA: TGCAGCGTTGCTATCGATACGGATGAGACCCAGTACTTC
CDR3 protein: CSVAIDTDETQYF

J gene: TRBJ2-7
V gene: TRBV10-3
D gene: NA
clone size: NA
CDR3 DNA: TGTGCCAGCATTGATCTGGCGTTCTACGAGCAGTACTTC
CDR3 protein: CASIDLAFYEQYF

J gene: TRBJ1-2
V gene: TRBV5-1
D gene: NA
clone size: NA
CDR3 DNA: TGCGCCAGCAAGGGGAGTGGCTCCACGTCCTATGGCTACACCTTC
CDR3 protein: CASKGSGSTSYGYTF

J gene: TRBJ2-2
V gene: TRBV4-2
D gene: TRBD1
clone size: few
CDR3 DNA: TGTGCCAGCAGAACAAGGGGGACAGATGGCGGGGAGCTGTTTTTT
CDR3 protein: CASRTRGTDGGELFF

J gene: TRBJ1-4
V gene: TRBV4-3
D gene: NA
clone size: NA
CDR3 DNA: TGCGCCAGCAGCCAAGACTGGGACTATAATGAAAAACTGTTTTTT
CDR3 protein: CASSQDWDYNEKLFF

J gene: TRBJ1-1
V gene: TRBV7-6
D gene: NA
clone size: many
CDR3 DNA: TGTGCCAGCAGCTTCACGGGACAGAACACTGAAGCTTTCTTT
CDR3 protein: CASSFTGQNTEAFF

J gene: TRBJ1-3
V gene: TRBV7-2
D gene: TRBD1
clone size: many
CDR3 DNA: TGTGCCAGCCAACGCCGGGGACAGGCGGGGGGAAACACCATATATTTT
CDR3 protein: CASQRRGQAGGNTIYF

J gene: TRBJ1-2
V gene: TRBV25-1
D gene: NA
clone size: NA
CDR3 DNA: TGTGCCAGCAGTTTATCCCAATCTAACTATGGCTACACCTTC
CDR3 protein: CASSLSQSNYGYTF

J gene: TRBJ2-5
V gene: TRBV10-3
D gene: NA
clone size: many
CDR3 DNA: TGTGCCATCAGTGAGTCAAAACTCCAAGAGACCCAGTACTTC
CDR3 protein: CAISESKLQETQYF

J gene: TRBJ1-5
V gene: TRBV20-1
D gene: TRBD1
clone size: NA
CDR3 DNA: TGCAGTGGGCTTAGGGTGGGGGACAGGCAAGAGACCCAGCATTTT
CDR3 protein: CSGLRVGDRQETQHF

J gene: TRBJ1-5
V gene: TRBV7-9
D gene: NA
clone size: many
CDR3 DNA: TGTGCCAGCAGCTTAGATCGCCACAATCAGCCCCAGCATTTT
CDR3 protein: CASSLDRHNQPQHF

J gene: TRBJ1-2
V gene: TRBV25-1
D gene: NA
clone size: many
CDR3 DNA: TGTGCCAGCAGTCGAATGGGCGGCGCGGATCGGAATGGCTACACCTTC
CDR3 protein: CASSRMGGADRNGYTF

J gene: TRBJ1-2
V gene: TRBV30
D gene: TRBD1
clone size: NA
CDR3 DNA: TGTGCCTGGAGTGTACGAAGGACAGGGGGCAACTATGGCTACACCTTC
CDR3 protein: CAWSVRRTGGNYGYTF

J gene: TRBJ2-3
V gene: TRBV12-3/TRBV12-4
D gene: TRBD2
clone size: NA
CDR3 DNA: TGTGCCAGCAGTTTAGACGCTAGCGGGGGAATGCAGTATTTT
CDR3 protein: CASSLDASGGMQYF

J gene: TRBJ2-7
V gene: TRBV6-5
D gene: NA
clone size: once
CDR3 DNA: TGTGCCAGCGCCGACCGGAGACAGGACGATTACGGGCAGTACTTC
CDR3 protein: CASADRRQDDYGQYF

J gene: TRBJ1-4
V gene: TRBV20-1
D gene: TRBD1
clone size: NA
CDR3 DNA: TGCAGTGCTCTGACAGGGGGCGTTGAAAAACTGTTTTTT
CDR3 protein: CSALTGGVEKLFF

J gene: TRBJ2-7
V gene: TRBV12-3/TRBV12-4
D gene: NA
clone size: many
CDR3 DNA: TGTGCCAGCAGCCAAGGACTGATCTACGAGCAGTACTTC
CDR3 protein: CASSQGLIYEQYF

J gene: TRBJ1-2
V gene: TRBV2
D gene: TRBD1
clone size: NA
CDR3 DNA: TGCGCCAGCAGCCAAGTCGGCGGGACAGGGGGCTATGGCTACACCTTC
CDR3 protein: CASSQVGGTGGYGYTF

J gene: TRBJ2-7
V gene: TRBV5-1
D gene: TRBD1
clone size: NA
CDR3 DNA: TGCGCCAGCAGCTTGGCCCAGACAGGGGGCAAGATCTACGAGCAGTACTTC
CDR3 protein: CASSLAQTGGKIYEQYF

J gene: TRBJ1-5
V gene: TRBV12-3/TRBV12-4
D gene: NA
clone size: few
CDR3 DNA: TGTGCCAGCAGTTTGGAGGGAAACAATCAGCCCCAGCATTTT
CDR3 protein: CASSLEGNNQPQHF

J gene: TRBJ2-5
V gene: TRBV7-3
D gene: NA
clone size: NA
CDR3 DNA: TGTGCCAGCAGCTTTAAGGGACGGAATCAGCCCCAGTACTTC
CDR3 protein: CASSFKGRNQPQYF

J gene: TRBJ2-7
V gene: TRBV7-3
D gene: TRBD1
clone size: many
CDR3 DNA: TGTGCCAGCAGCACACGGACAGGCGACGAGCAGTACTTC
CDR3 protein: CASSTRTGDEQYF

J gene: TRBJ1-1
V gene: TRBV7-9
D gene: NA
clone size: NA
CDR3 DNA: TGTGCCAGCAGCATGGACCGAGGGACTGAAGCTTTCTTT
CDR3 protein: CASSMDRGTEAFF

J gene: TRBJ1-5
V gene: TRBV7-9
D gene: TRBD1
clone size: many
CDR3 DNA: TGTGCCAGCAGCATTAACAGGGGGCAGCCCCAGCATTTT
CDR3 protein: CASSINRGQPQHF

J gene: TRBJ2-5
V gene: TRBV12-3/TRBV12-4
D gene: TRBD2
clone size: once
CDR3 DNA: TGTGCCAGCAGTATTAGCGGGGAGACTAAAGAGACCCAGTACTTC
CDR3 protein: CASSISGETKETQYF

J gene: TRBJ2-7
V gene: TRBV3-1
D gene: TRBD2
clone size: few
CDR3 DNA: TGTGCCAGCAGCTCACTAGCGGGAGAGGGCGAGCAGTACTTC
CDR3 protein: CASSSLAGEGEQYF

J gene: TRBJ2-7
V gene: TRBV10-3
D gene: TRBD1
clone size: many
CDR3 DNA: TGTGCCATCAGTGAGCCTGGACAGGGGACCCTATACGAGCAGTACTTC
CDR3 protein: CAISEPGQGTLYEQYF

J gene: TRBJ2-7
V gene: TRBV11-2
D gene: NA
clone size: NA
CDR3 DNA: TGTGCCAGCAGCTTAGTTCGGGCGAGCTCCTACGAGCAGTACTTC
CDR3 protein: CASSLVRASSYEQYF

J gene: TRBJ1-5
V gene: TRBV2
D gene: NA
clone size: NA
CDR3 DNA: TGTGCCAGCAGCATGACTTGGGGTAGCAATCAGCCCCAGCATTTT
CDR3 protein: CASSMTWGSNQPQHF

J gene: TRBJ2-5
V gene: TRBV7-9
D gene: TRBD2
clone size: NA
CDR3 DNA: TGTGCCAGCAGCTTAGTAGCGGGTACACAAGAGACCCAGTACTTC
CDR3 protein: CASSLVAGTQETQYF

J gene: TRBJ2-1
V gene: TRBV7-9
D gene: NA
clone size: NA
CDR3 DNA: TGTGCCAGCAGCGTCACCACAAGCTCCTACAATGAGCAGTTCTTC
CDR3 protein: CASSVTTSSYNEQFF

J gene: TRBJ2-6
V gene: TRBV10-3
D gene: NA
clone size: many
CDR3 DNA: TGTGCCATCAGTGAAGGGAGGCAGGCTGGGGCCAACGTCCTGACTTTC
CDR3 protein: CAISEGRQAGANVLTF

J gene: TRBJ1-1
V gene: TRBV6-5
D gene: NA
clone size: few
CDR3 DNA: TGTGCCAGCAGTTACTCGAGCGGGGGGGCGATTGAAGCTTTCTTT
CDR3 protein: CASSYSSGGAIEAFF

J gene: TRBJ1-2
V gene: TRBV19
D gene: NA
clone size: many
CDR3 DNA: TGTGCCAGTAGTGCTACCCGAGGGGCGTACTTTGGCTACACCTTC
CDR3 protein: CASSATRGAYFGYTF

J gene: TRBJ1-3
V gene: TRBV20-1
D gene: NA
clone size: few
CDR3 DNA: TGCAGTGCTAGTAGCGTCTACTCTGGAAACACCATATATTTT
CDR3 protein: CSASSVYSGNTIYF

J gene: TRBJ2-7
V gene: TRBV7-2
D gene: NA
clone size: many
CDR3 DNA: TGTGCCAGCAGCTTAGCAGGGGTCAACGAGCAGTACTTC
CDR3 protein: CASSLAGVNEQYF

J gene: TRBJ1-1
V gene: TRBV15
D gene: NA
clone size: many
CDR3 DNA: TGTGCCACCAGCAGAGATGCCCGATGGAACACTGAAGCTTTCTTT
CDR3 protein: CATSRDARWNTEAFF

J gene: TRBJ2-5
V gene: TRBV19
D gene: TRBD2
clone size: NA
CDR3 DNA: TGTGCCAGTAGTATAAGATTCGGCGGGAGTTGGGAGACCCAGTACTTC
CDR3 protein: CASSIRFGGSWETQYF

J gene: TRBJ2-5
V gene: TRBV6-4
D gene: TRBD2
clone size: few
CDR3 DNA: TGTGCCAGCACTCAAACCCGGCTAGCGGAACAAGAGACCCAGTACTTC
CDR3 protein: CASTQTRLAEQETQYF

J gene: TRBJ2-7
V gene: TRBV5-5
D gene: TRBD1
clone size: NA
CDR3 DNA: TGTGCCAGCAGCCCCGCCGTGGGGACAGGAGACTACGAGCAGTACTTC
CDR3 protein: CASSPAVGTGDYEQYF

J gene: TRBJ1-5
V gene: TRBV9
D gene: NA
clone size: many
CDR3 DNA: TGTGCCAGCAGCGTAGTCTACGGTTGCAATCAGCCCCAGCATTTT
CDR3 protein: CASSVVYGCNQPQHF

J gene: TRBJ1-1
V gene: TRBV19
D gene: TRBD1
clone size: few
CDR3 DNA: TGTGCCAGTAGTATCTTACAGGGGGCGGGGGACACTGAAGCTTTCTTT
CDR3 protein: CASSILQGAGDTEAFF

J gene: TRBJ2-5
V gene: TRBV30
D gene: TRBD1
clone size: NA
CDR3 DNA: TGTGCCTGGAGTGCAGGGGGCAAGACCCAGTACTTC
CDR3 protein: CAWSAGGKTQYF